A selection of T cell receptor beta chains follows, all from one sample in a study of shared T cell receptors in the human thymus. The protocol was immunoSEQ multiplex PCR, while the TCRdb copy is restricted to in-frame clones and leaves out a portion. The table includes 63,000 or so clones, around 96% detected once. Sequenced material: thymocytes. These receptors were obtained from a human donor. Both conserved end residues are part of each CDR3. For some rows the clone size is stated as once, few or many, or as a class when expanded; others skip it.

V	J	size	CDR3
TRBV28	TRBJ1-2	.	CASTVLGISGHHSNYGYTF
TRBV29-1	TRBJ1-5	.	CSVEITASQPQHF
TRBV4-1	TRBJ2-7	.	CASSQRSPGAHYSYEQYF
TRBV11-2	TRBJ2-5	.	CASSSHNLAGDLQETQYF
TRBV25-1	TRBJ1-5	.	CASSPGFGQPQHF
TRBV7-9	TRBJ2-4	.	CASSLVGQPKNIQYF
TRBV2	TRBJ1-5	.	CASSGILEGALGNQPQHF
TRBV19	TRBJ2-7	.	CASSIRDKSYEQYF
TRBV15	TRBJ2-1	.	CATSRDFGTGGTYNEQFF
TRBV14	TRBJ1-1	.	CATKQVPQVVNTEAFF
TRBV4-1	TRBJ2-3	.	CASSQVQVPHTDTQYF
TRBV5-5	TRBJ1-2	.	CASSLKFYYGYTF
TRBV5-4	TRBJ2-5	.	CASANSERGTQETQYF
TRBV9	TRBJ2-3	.	CASSVAGIVTDTQYF
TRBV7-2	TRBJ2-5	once	CASSLPRETQYF
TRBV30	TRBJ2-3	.	CAWMVPGRTGGSGSTDTQYF
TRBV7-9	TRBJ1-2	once	CASSPSTLRVAFFYGYTF
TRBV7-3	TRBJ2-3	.	CASSLLSLAGRTDTQYF
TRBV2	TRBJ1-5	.	CASSEWGQINQPQHF
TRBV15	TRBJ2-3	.	CATSRPTDTQYF
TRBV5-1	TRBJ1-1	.	CASSLVTGGSGNTEAFF
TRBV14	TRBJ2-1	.	CASSQASRRGQFF
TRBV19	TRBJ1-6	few	CASSVPDATDFSSPLHF
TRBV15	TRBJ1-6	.	CATSRVGRINSPLHF
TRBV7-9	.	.	CASSLVEHVSGGTVYEQYF
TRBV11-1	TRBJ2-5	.	CASSTSSYQETQYF
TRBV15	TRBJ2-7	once	CATSRQGGQSYEQYF
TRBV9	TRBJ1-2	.	CASRRGSSNYGYTF
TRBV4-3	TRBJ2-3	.	CASGGARNTQYF
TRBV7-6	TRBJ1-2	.	CASSLLGGGLGYTF
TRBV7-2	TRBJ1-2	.	CAIKRTGGLSGYTF
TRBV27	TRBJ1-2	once	CASSTNPGQVYGYTF